The sequence of this T cell receptor beta chain was determined in a study of identical twins. Study conclusions and caveats: Beta clonotypes that were abundant in cord blood contained fewer insertions, a pattern absent from memory repertoires. Weaker excess twin sharing was seen among beta out-of-frame sequences.

Remarks on this clonotype: The antigen remains undetermined.

CDR3 length equals 14 residues. The V gene lost 5 bases and the J gene lost 9 bases, with 21 bases spanning the gap. Per germline, CDR1 SQVTM and CDR2 ANQGSEA. Addition of a universal primer site occurred through template switching, and cDNA carried unique molecular identifiers. TCRdb used MiXCR to reprocess the 5' RACE reads, holding one entry per CDR3 protein. The sample yields roughly 710,000 distinct CDR3 sequences, around 6% seen once. The specimen was naive T cells sorted from blood. This sequence joins TRBV29-1 and TRBJ2-3; D gene unclear. This sequence was found in a man between 18 and 29 years old in good health. This CDR3 reads CSVFPLTATGTQYF. In nucleotides, the CDR3 is TGCAGCGTTTTTCCCCTGACGGCGACCGGAACGCAGTATTTT.